The 31 T cell receptor beta chains reported below all come from one sample, sequenced in a study of regulatory T cells in long-lasting Graves disease. CDR3-region Arm-PCR and iRepertoire HTBI primers produced the TCR beta libraries. In TCRdb, the multiplex PCR reads were re-called with MiXCR into one record per CDR3 protein. Of hundreds of thousands of distinct CDR3 sequences detected, approximately 15% appear once; the ten largest clones hold about 8.2%. Sample time point: newly diagnosed GD, antithyroid drugs for less than 3 months. RNA extracted from PBMCs served as the sequencing template. A further study also used this sample, focusing on T cells in Graves' hyperthyroidism and ophthalmopathy.

The sequenced sample was peripheral blood mononuclear cells (PBMCs), obtained at new diagnosis, from a patient treated with antithyroid drugs. The source of these receptors is a woman aged 40 to 55 with Graves disease.

Only a few counts were recorded for this clonotype. This may be a read error: a much more frequent sequence differs by one nucleotide. V usage is TRBV28 and J usage is TRBJ1-5, with a tentative D call TRBD1 (6 bases). The length of the CDR3 is 14 residues. The germline V gene encodes CDR1 MDHEN and CDR2 SYDVKM. DNA for the CDR3: TGTGTCAGCACGACACAGGGAAGCAATCAGCCCCAGCATTTT. Its translation: CVSTTQGSNQPQHF.

This clonotype was recorded many times. The chain combines TRBV6-5 with TRBJ1-1; tentatively, D is TRBD1 (5 bases). The CDR3 contains 15 residues. Trimming shortened V by 2 bases and J by 5 bases, and 15 bases separated the two germline ends. Germline V gene sequence: CDR1 MNHEY, CDR2 SVGAGI. The CDR3 region is CASSYGAGGMTEAFF. The CDR3 DNA follows: TGTGCCAGCAGTTACGGGGCGGGGGGGATGACTGAAGCTTTCTTT.

This clonotype was counted at least ten times. The chain couples TRBV7-9 to TRBJ2-3, with unresolved D. This CDR3 has 12 amino acids. Trimming cost V 2 bases and J 8 bases, with 8 bases left between them. Germline V gene lookup returns CDR1 SEHNR and CDR2 FQNEAQ (reference sequence). The CDR3 DNA is TGTGCCAGCAGCTTACATCCGGGTACGCAGTATTTT. As protein: CASSLHPGTQYF.

This clonotype was recorded many times. The chain uses TRBV20-1 and TRBJ2-2; maybe TRBD1 (5 bases). V was trimmed by 3 bases and J by 6 bases, leaving 14 bases between them. Germline CDR1 and CDR2: DFQATT and SNEGSKA (reference sequence). The CDR3 spans 14 residues. The CDR3, as DNA: TGCAGTGCTAGGGAGCAGGGTAGGGCCGGGGAGCTGTTTTTT. This translates into CSAREQGRAGELFF.

This clonotype was recorded a few times. CDR3 region: CSVVFGGNTIYF. The DNA of the CDR3 is TGCAGCGTTGTTTTCGGCGGAAACACCATATATTTT. V gene TRBV29-1 combines with J gene TRBJ1-3; D unresolved. This CDR3 is 12 amino acids long. Per germline, CDR1 SQVTM and CDR2 ANQGSEA. Trimming took 4 bases from V and 4 from J, leaving 8 bases between them. The full variable domain, in which reference TRBV29-1 and TRBJ1-3 provide the parts outside the CDR3, is SAVISQKPSRDICQRGTSLTIQCQVDSQVTMMFWYRQQPGQSLTLIATANQGSEATYESGFVIDKFPISRPNLTFSTLTVSNMSPEDSSIYLCSVVFGGNTIYFGEGSWLTVV.

With respect to this clonotype: A much larger clone lies a single base off, so this may be a read error. The CDR3: CASSLGQGSFRGFF. As DNA, the CDR3 is TGCGCCAGCAGCCTTGGACAGGGGTCTTTTAGGGGGTTCTTC. This chain uses TRBV5-1 with TRBJ2-1; 9 bases fit TRBD1. CDR3 size: 14 residues. Germline V lookup: CDR1 SGHRS, CDR2 YFSETQ. V shed 4 bases and J 15 bases; nucleotides not matched to a gene: 14. The full variable domain, with the rest looked up from reference TRBV5-1 and TRBJ2-1, is KAGVTQTPRYLIKTRGQQVTLSCSPISGHRSVSWYQQTPGQGLQFLFEYFSETQRNKGNFPGRFSGRQFSNSRSEMNVSTLELGDSALYLCASSLGQGSFRGFFGPGTRLTVL.

As regards this clonotype: One base away lies a much larger clone, so this may be a sequencing read error. The chain has TRBV11-3 and TRBJ2-7; D unclear. Per the germline V gene, CDR1 is SGHNT and CDR2 is YENEEA. The CDR3 totals 12 residues. CDR3 bases: TGTGCCAGCAGCTTAGTCCCCTACAAGCAGTACTTC. Translated, it gives CASSLVPYKQYF.

Many counts were recorded for this clonotype. The V gene is TRBV5-8, the J gene TRBJ2-5; a possible D gene is TRBD2 (6 bases). CDR3 length: 16 amino acids. The V end was cut by 4 bases, the J end by 2 bases, with 18 bases between. In germline, CDR1 is SGHTS, CDR2 YDEGEE. The CDR3 loop is CASSQEIAVLQETQYF. The CDR3 bases are TGTGCCAGCAGCCAGGAGATAGCGGTATTACAAGAGACCCAGTACTTC.

The rearrangement links TRBV5-1 to TRBJ1-1, with D maybe TRBD1 (6 bases). V was cut by 4 bases and J by 7 bases, with 11 bases left in between. Germline lookup yields CDR1 SGHRS and CDR2 YFSETQ. The CDR3 runs to 12 residues. CDR3 sequence (DNA): TGCGCCAGCAGCGACAGGATGAATGAAGCTTTCTTT. This gives the protein CASSDRMNEAFF.

This clonotype was detected ten times or more. The rearrangement joins TRBV5-5 to TRBJ1-1; 8 bases are a match to TRBD1. The CDR3 loop spans 15 amino acids. The germline V gene has CDR1 SGHKS and CDR2 YYEKEE (reference sequence). With 5 bases clipped from V and 8 bases from J, the junction kept 14 bases outside the gene matches. CDR3 region: CASSPPRTGSEEAFF. As DNA, the CDR3 is TGTGCCAGCAGTCCGCCTCGGACAGGGTCAGAAGAAGCTTTCTTT.

This clonotype was seen more than once but under ten times. A much larger clone differs by one base, so this may be a read error. The chain joins TRBV7-2 to TRBJ2-7, with 11 bases identical to TRBD1. This CDR3 is 13 amino acids long. The V gene's germline CDR1 is SGHTA and CDR2 FQGNSA. V was pared by 7 bases and J by 6 bases, with 5 bases of the junction left unmatched. The chain's CDR3 is CASTGQGGSEQYF. The CDR3 DNA reads as TGTGCCAGCACGGGACAGGGGGGCAGCGAGCAGTACTTC. The full variable domain, in which reference TRBV7-2 and TRBJ2-7 provide the parts outside the CDR3, is GAGVSQSPSNKVTEKGKDVELRCDPISGHTALYWYRQSLGQGLEFLIYFQGNSAPDKSGLPSDRFSAERTGGSVSTLTIQRTQQEDSAVYLCASTGQGGSEQYFGPGTRLTVT.

About this clonotype itself: It may be a read error: a sequence one base away is much more abundant. The gene calls are TRBV7-9 and TRBJ2-1, with TRBD2 identical over 8 bases. The CDR3 is made up of 17 amino acids. Germline V gene lookup returns CDR1 SEHNR and CDR2 FQNEAQ (reference sequence). The CDR3 reads CASSLRIAGPLTDTQSF. CDR3 sequence (DNA): TGTGCCAGCAGCTTAAGGATAGCGGGACCCCTCACAGATACGCAGTCTTTT. The variable domain in full, completed from reference TRBV7-9 and TRBJ2-1, reads DTGVSQNPRHKITKRGQNVTFRCDPISEHNRLYWYRQTLGQGPEFLTYFQNEAQLEKSRLLSDRFSAERPKGSFSTLEIQRTEQGDSAMYLCASSLRIAGPLTDTQSFGPGTRLTVL.

This clonotype was recorded at least ten times. The rearrangement uses TRBV6-2 or TRBV6-3 and TRBJ2-1; 9 bases are shared with TRBD2. Germline CDR1 is MNHEY and CDR2 is SVGEGT. The V segment lost 0 bases and the J segment 2 bases; nucleotides outside the gene matches: 8. The CDR3 has 18 residues. CDR3 protein: CASSYSSPAGGAYNEQFF. The CDR3 nucleotides read TGTGCCAGCAGTTACTCGAGTCCGGCGGGAGGGGCCTACAATGAGCAGTTCTTC.

This clonotype has more than one count but fewer than ten. The rearrangement uses TRBV12-3 or TRBV12-4 and TRBJ2-2, with D perhaps TRBD2 (5 bases). V lost 7 bases to trimming and J lost 1 base, with 22 bases between them. This CDR3 has 18 residues. The CDR3 nucleotides read TGTGCCAGCAAAGAAGACCGCCGGGGATTATTGAACACCGGGGAGCTGTTTTTT. Translated, it gives CASKEDRRGLLNTGELFF.

This clonotype was observed many times. V usage is TRBV5-1 and J usage is TRBJ2-1; D is undetermined. CDR1 and CDR2 from the germline V gene are SGHRS and YFSETQ. V shed 4 bases and J shed 3 bases, with 20 bases lying between them. The CDR3 consists of 17 residues. The chain's CDR3 is CASSHPSLEIYYNEQFF. CDR3 sequence (DNA): TGCGCCAGCAGCCACCCTTCTTTGGAGATCTACTACAATGAGCAGTTCTTC.

This clonotype was seen repeatedly, ten times or more. This rearrangement joins TRBV28 to TRBJ1-2; D call uncertain. The V gene lost 3 bases and the J gene lost 8 bases, with 10 bases spanning the gap. Germline V lookup: CDR1 MDHEN, CDR2 SYDVKM. This CDR3 is 12 amino acids long. The CDR3 spells CASSFGLAGYTF. DNA of the CDR3: TGTGCCAGCAGTTTTGGATTGGCGGGCTACACCTTC.

This clonotype was counted ten times or more. This chain uses TRBV28 with TRBJ2-1, with TRBD2 identical over 14 bases. Looked up from germline, CDR1 is MDHEN and CDR2 is SYDVKM. The CDR3 is 19 amino acids. Trimming took 5 bases from V and 1 from J; bases not matched to a gene: 10. The DNA of the CDR3 is TGTGCCAGCAGTGGCGGGGGACTAGCGGGAGTATGGTCCTACAATGAGCAGTTCTTC. Translated: CASSGGGLAGVWSYNEQFF.

The table lists this clonotype with a count of one. A read error is possible here, since a much larger clone lies one base away. The V call is TRBV19, the J call TRBJ2-1; D not resolved. The germline CDR1 and CDR2 sequences are LNHDA and SQIVND (reference sequence). This CDR3 has 12 amino acids. In DNA, the CDR3 is TGTGCCAGTAGGCACTCCTACAATGGGCAGTTCTTC. Protein product: CASRHSYNGQFF.

This clonotype was picked up many times. The chain has TRBV2 and TRBJ2-7, with 15 positions matching TRBD2. The CDR3 covers 15 residues. The V segment lost 6 bases and the J segment 3 bases; nucleotides outside the gene matches: 3. Germline V gene data show CDR1 as SNHLY and CDR2 as FYNNEI. The CDR3 protein is CASSEGLAGGYEQYF. CDR3 in DNA: TGTGCCAGCAGCGAGGGACTAGCGGGAGGCTACGAGCAGTACTTC.

This clonotype was seen ten or more times. This chain links TRBV6-5 with TRBJ1-1, with a possible D match to TRBD1 (6 bases). V lost 2 bases, J lost 4 bases, and 11 bases lay in between. From germline, CDR1 is MNHEY and CDR2 SVGAGI. The CDR3 contains 14 residues. The CDR3 region is CASSYPQGATEAFF. Here the CDR3 DNA reads TGTGCCAGCAGTTACCCACAGGGTGCCACTGAAGCTTTCTTT.

This clonotype was recorded at least ten times. The J gene is TRBJ2-3, the V gene TRBV3-1, with D hard to call. V shed 3 bases and J shed 6 bases, with 10 bases lying between them. The CDR3 has 13 amino acids. Germline values: CDR1 LGHDT, CDR2 YNNKEL (reference sequence). CDR3 amino acids: CASSQGIQDTQYF. In nucleotides, the CDR3 is TGTGCCAGCAGCCAGGGGATCCAGGATACGCAGTATTTT.

This clonotype appeared many times. V gene TRBV6-5 combines with J gene TRBJ2-7, with 12 bases that match TRBD1. The CDR3 is made up of 15 amino acids. Germline CDR1 MNHEY, CDR2 SVGAGI. J gave up 5 bases and V 2 bases, and 4 bases lay outside the gene matches. CDR3 sequence reads: CASSYMGQGAHEQYF. The CDR3 DNA sequence: TGTGCCAGCAGTTACATGGGACAGGGGGCCCACGAGCAGTACTTC.

The V call is TRBV20-1, the J call TRBJ1-1; TRBD1 is a possible D gene (5 bases). Germline CDR1 is DFQATT and CDR2 is SNEGSKA (reference sequence). Between the trimmed V and J ends, which lost 8 bases and 1 base, there was a span of 11 bases. The CDR3 has 12 residues. CDR3 protein: CSTRGGNTEAFF. The CDR3 nucleotides read TGCAGTACCCGCGGGGGGAACACTGAAGCTTTCTTT.

This clonotype was recorded many times. The chain uses TRBV20-1 and TRBJ2-3; D possibly corresponds to TRBD1 (6 bases). The CDR3 sequence is 14 residues long. Germline V lookup: CDR1 DFQATT, CDR2 SNEGSKA (reference sequence). The V end was cut by 0 bases, the J end by 5 bases, with 12 bases between. In nucleotides, the CDR3 is TGCAGTGCTAGAGATTACAGGGAGATAGATACGCAGTATTTT. Its protein is CSARDYREIDTQYF.

V is TRBV28 and J is TRBJ2-5; 7 positions agree with TRBD2. The CDR3 length is 15 residues. J gave up 2 bases and V 2 bases, and 5 bases lay outside the gene matches. Per germline, CDR1 MDHEN and CDR2 SYDVKM. CDR3 protein: CASSLTWDYQETQYF. The CDR3, as DNA: TGTGCCAGCAGTTTAACTTGGGACTATCAAGAGACCCAGTACTTC.

This clonotype was counted many times. The rearrangement uses TRBV19 and TRBJ1-1; a weak D match, TRBD1 (6 bases). The CDR3 extends over 13 amino acids. CDR1 LNHDA and CDR2 SQIVND come from the germline V gene (reference sequence). V was trimmed by 8 bases and J by 5 bases, leaving 15 bases between them. The CDR3 is CASSQGARTEAFF. The DNA for the CDR3 is TGTGCCAGTTCACAGGGCGCTAGGACTGAAGCTTTCTTT.

This clonotype has a count of ten or more. This chain joins TRBV11-2 and TRBJ2-7; D is undetermined. The CDR3 is made up of 12 amino acids. Trimming stripped 5 bases from V and 6 bases from J, with 11 bases between. Looked up from germline, CDR1 is SGHAT and CDR2 is FQNNGV. This CDR3 is CASSPETSEQYF. The CDR3 region has the DNA TGTGCCAGCAGCCCCGAGACGTCCGAGCAGTACTTC.

CDR3 amino acids: CASARQGENIQYF. Here the CDR3 DNA reads TGTGCCAGCGCACGGCAGGGAGAAAACATTCAGTACTTC. The chain uses TRBV9 and TRBJ2-4; D may match TRBD1 or TRBD2 (5 bases each). V lost 7 bases and J 5 bases, leaving 13 bases between the germline ends. The CDR3 totals 13 residues. The germline CDR1 and CDR2 sequences are SGDLS and YYNGEE. The variable domain in full, completed from reference TRBV9 and TRBJ2-4, reads DSGVTQTPKHLITATGQRVTLRCSPRSGDLSVYWYQQSLDQGLQFLIQYYNGEERAKGNILERFSAQQFPDLHSELNLSSLELGDSALYFCASARQGENIQYFGAGTRLSVL.

This clonotype was seen ten or more times. CDR3 amino acids: CSAAATGDYGYTF. Here the CDR3 DNA reads TGCAGTGCGGCCGCGACAGGGGACTATGGCTACACCTTC. V usage is TRBV20-1 and J usage is TRBJ1-2, with TRBD1 matching over 8 bases. The J segment lost 3 bases and the V segment lost 6 bases, leaving 6 bases of the junction unmatched. This CDR3 comprises 13 residues. Per the germline V gene, CDR1 is DFQATT and CDR2 is SNEGSKA (reference sequence).

Concerning this clonotype: Since the CDR3 does not end with the conserved phenylalanine or tryptophan, this likely comes from a read error. The chain combines TRBV20-1 with TRBJ2-3; maybe TRBD1 (5 bases). The germline CDR1 and CDR2 sequences are DFQATT and SNEGSKA (reference sequence). V was trimmed by 8 bases and J by 4 bases, leaving 10 bases between them. This CDR3 comprises 11 residues. The CDR3 DNA is TGCAGTATCAGGGCGCCAGATACGCAGTATTCT. This translates into CSIRAPDTQYS.

This clonotype was counted at least ten times. The chain is built from TRBV27 and TRBJ2-1; 9 bases are a match to TRBD2. Trimming removed 6 bases from V and 5 bases from J; junction bases left unmatched: 11. CDR1 MNHEY and CDR2 SMNVEV come from the germline V gene (reference sequence). The CDR3 loop spans 16 amino acids. The CDR3 coding sequence is TGTGCCAGCAGCTCAAACGCGGGAGGGAGGGACAATGAGCAGTTCTTC. This translates into CASSSNAGGRDNEQFF.